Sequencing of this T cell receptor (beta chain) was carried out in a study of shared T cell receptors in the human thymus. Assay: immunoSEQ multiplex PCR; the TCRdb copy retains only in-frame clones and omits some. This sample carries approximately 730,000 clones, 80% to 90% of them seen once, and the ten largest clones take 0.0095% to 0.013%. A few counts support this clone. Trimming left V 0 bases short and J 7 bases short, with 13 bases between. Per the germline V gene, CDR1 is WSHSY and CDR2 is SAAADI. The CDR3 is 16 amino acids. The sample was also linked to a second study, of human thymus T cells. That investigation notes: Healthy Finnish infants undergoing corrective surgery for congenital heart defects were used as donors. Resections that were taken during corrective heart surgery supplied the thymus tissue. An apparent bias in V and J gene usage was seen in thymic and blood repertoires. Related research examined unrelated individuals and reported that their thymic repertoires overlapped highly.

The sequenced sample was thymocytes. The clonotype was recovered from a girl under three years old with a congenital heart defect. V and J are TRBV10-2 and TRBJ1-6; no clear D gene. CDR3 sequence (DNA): TGCGCCAGCAGTGAGTCATTCAGATCTTCAAATTCACCCCTCCACTTT. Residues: CASSESFRSSNSPLHF.